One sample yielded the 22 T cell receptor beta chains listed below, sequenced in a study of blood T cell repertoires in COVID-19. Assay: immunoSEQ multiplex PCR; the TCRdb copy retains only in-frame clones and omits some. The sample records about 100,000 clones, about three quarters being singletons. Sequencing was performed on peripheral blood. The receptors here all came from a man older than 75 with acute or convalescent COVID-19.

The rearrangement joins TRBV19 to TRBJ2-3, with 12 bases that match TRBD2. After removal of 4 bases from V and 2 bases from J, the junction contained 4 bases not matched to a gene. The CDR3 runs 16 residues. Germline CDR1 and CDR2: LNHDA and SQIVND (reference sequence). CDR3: CASSRLAGGTTDTQYF. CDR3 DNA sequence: TGTGCCAGTAGTAGGCTAGCGGGAGGGACCACAGATACGCAGTATTTT.

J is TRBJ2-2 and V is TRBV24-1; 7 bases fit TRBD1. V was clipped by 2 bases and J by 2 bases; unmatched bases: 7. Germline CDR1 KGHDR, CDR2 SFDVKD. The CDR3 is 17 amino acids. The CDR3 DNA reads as TGTGCCACCAGTGATTCCCGGGGACAGTTCAACACCGGGGAGCTGTTTTTT. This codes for CATSDSRGQFNTGELFF.

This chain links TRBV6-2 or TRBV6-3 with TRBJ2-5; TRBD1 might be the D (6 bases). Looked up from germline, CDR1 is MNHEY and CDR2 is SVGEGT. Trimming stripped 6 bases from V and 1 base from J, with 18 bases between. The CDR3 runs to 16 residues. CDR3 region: CASSYGGGHSQETQYF. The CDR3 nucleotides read TGTGCCAGCAGCTATGGGGGCGGCCATTCCCAAGAGACCCAGTACTTC.

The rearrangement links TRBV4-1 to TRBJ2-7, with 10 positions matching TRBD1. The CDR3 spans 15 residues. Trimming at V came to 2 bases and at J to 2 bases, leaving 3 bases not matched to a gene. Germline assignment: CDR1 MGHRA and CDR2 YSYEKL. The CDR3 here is CASSQIDRGPYEQYF. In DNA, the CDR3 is TGCGCCAGCAGCCAAATCGACAGGGGGCCCTACGAGCAGTACTTC.

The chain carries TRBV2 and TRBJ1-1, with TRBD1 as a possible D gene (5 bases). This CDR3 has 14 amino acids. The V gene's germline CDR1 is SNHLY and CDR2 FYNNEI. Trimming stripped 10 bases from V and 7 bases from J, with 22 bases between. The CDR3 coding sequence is TGTGCCACCCTCCCTCAGGGTTCTTTTATTGAAGCTTTCTTT. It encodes CATLPQGSFIEAFF.

The CDR3 DNA reads as TGCGCCAGCAGCTTGGAGGGACAGGCTTCGTCTGTGCAGTTCTTC. The encoded protein is CASSLEGQASSVQFF. V usage is TRBV5-1 and J usage is TRBJ2-1; TRBD1 agrees at 8 bases. This CDR3 is 15 amino acids long. Germline CDR1 SGHRS, CDR2 YFSETQ. Unmatched junction bases numbered 11, after V lost 0 bases and J lost 12 bases.

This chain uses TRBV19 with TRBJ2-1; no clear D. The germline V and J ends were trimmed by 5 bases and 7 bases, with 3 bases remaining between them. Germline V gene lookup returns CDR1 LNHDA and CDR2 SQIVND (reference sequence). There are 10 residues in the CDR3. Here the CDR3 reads CASSQNEQFF. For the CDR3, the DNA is TGTGCCAGTAGTCAGAATGAGCAGTTCTTC.

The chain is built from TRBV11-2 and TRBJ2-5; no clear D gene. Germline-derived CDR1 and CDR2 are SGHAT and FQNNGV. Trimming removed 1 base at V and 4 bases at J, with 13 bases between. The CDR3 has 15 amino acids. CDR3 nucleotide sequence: TGTGCCAGCAGCTTAGTGTCACTCGGTCTAGAGACCCAGTACTTC. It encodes CASSLVSLGLETQYF.

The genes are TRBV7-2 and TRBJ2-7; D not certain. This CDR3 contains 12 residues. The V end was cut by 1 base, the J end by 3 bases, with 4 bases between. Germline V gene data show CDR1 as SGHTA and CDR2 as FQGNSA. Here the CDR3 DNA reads TGTGCCAGCAGCTTAGGCGACTACGAGCAGTACTTC. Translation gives CASSLGDYEQYF.

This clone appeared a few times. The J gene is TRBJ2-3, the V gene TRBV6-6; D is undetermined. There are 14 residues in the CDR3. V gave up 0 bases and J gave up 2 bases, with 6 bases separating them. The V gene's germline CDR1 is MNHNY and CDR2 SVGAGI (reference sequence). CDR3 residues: CASSYSSLTDTQYF. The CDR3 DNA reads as TGTGCCAGCAGTTACTCGAGTCTCACAGATACGCAGTATTTT.

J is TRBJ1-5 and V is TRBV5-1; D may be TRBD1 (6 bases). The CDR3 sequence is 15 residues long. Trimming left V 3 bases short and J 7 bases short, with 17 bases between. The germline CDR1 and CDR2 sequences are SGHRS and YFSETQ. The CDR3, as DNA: TGCGCCAGCAGCTCCGAGGGGGGGGGCGGGCAGCCCCAGCATTTT. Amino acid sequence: CASSSEGGGGQPQHF.

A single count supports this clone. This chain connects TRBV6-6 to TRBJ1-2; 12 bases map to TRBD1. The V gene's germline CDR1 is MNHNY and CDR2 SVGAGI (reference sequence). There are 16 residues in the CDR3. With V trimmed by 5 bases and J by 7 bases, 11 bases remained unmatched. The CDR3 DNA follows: TGTGCCAGCAGTAAACGCCGGGACAGGGGGCCTTTTGGCTACACCTTC. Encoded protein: CASSKRRDRGPFGYTF.

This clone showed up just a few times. The CDR3 sequence: CASRGSGGELFF. CDR3 DNA sequence: TGTGCCAGCAGGGGTTCAGGCGGGGAGCTGTTTTTT. The chain has TRBV6-5 and TRBJ2-2; unclear D gene. CDR3 size: 12 residues. CDR1 MNHEY and CDR2 SVGAGI come from the germline V gene. V shed 6 bases and J shed 7 bases, with 9 bases lying between them.

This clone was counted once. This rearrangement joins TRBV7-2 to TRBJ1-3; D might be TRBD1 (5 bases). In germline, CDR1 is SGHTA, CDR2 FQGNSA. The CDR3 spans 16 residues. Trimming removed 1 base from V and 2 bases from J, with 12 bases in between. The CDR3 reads CASSLGGGRAGNTIYF. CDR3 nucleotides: TGTGCCAGCAGCTTAGGCGGGGGGAGGGCTGGAAACACCATATATTTT.

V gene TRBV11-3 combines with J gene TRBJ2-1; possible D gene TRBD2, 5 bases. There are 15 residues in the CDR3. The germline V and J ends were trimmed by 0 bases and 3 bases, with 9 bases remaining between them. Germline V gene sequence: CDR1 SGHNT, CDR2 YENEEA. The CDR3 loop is CASSLDAGHYNEQFF. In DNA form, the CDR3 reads TGTGCCAGCAGCTTAGATGCGGGCCACTACAATGAGCAGTTCTTC.

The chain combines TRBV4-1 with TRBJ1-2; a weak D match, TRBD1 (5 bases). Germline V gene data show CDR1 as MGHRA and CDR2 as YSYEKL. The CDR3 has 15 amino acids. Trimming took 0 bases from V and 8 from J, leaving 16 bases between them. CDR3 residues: CASSQERSGSGGYTF. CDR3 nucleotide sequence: TGCGCCAGCAGCCAAGAAAGGTCAGGGTCTGGCGGCTACACCTTC.

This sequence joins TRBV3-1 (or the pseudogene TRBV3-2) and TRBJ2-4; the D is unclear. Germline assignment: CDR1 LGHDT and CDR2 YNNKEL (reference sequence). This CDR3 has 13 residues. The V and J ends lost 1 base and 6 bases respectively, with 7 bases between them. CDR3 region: CASSQAVTNIQYF. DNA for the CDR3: TGTGCCAGCAGCCAAGCGGTTACAAACATTCAGTACTTC.

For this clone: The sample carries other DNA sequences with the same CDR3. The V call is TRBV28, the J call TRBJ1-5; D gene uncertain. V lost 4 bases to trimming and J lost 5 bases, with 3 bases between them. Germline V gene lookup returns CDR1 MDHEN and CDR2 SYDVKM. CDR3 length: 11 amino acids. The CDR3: CASSSYQPQHF. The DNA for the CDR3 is TGTGCCAGCAGTTCTTATCAGCCCCAGCATTTT.

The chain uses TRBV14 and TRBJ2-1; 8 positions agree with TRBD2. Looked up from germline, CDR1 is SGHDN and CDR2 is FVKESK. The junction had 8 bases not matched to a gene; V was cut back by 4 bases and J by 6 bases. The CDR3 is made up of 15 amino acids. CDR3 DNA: TGTGCCAGCAGCCTACCGGGACTAGGGGGCAATGAGCAGTTCTTC. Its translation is CASSLPGLGGNEQFF.

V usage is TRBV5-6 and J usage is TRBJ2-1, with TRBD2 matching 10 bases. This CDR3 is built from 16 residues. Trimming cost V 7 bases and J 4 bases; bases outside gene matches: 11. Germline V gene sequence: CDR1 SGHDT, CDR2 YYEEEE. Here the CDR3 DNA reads TGTGCCAGCGGGGAGGGGTTACTAGCGGGATACAATGAGCAGTTCTTC. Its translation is CASGEGLLAGYNEQFF.

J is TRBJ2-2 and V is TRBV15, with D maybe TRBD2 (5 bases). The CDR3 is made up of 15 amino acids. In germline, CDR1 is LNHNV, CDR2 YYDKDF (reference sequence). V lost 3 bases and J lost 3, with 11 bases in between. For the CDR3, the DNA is TGTGCCACCAGCAGTTCCTTGCGGGACACCGGGGAGCTGTTTTTT. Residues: CATSSSLRDTGELFF.

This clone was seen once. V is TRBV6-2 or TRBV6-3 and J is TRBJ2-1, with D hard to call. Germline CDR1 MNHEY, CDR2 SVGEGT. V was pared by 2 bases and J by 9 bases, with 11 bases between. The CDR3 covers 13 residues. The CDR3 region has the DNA TGTGCCAGCAGTTACGGGCCTGCCAGTGAGCAGTTCTTC. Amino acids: CASSYGPASEQFF.